This TCR beta chain was sequenced in a study of CD8 T cells in ankylosing spondylitis. Points from the study as a whole: The authors reported significant enrichment of disease-linked clones in matched ankylosing spondylitis synovial fluid. A subset of motif variants has previously been described in the synovial fluid and blood of reactive arthritis. Seven or eight highly homologous variants made up a TCR beta motif, and this motif appeared characteristic of ankylosing spondylitis blood.

The CDR3 contains 15 residues. Germline V lookup: CDR1 SGHTA, CDR2 FQGNSA. With regard to this clonotype: Its specificity is unknown. One end of the junction does not line up with germline, which may come from a read error.

5'-RACE, quantitative and with molecular barcodes, yielded the TCR beta libraries. TCRdb redid the calling of the 5' RACE reads with MiXCR, one entry per CDR3 protein. Among 700,000 to 850,000 distinct CDR3 sequences listed, approximately 12% were seen once. The clonotype originates from a male donor with ankylosing spondylitis. Sequencing was carried out using blood, either unsorted or a sorted T cell fraction (not recorded which). The rearrangement uses TRBV7-2 and TRBJ2-1, with D perhaps assigned TRBD1 or TRBD2 (6 bases each). In DNA, the CDR3 is TGTGCCAGCAGCTTAGAAGTCGTAGGGGGAGGATACTTGGACTTC. It encodes CASSLEVVGGGYLDF.